This T cell receptor beta chain was sequenced for a study of blood T cell repertoires in COVID-19. As for the study in general: Specimens from acute and convalescent COVID-19 originated in the United States, Italy and Spain. PBMCs, B-cell-depleted T cells, or T cells were the source of the cDNA or gDNA that made up the material.

The CDR3 covers 14 residues. V lost 3 bases, J lost 1 base, and 1 base stayed unmatched. The germline V gene has CDR1 SGHRS and CDR2 YFSETQ. Seattle's cohort entered during active infection and was followed longitudinally. The authors' processing: It was from reference gene primer amplification that nucleated cell counts were estimated. This table comes from immunoSEQ multiplex PCR, and its TCRdb copy is limited to in-frame clones, with some not included. V, J and clone size are taken as reported in that table, and D and trimming were inferred from the DNA itself. The table has about 350,000 clones, 86% seen once.

The chain employs TRBV5-1 and TRBJ1-1, with 9 bases matching TRBD1. This TCR was sampled from a woman in her sixties or seventies with COVID-19, enrolled during active disease. The sample was peripheral blood. This CDR3 reads CASSSDRGNTEAFF. The CDR3 bases are TGCGCCAGCAGCTCGGACAGGGGGAACACTGAAGCTTTCTTT.